A selection of T cell receptor beta chains follows, all from one sample in a study of blood T cell repertoires in COVID-19. Measured with immunoSEQ multiplex PCR; TCRdb has only the in-frame clones, and not every one. This sample has about 310,000 clones; about nine tenths occur once, and the top ten carry 8% to 10%. Source material: PBMCs or T cells enriched from blood (not recorded which). These receptors came from a woman in her forties who had recovered from COVID-19. Each CDR3 is given with its conserved first and last residue. Fields, in order: J gene, V gene, clone size, D gene, CDR3 DNA, CDR3 protein. The D gene is left open where the match is weak. Some rows mark clone size as missing; the rest say once, few, many or name a class of expanded clone.

>TRBJ2-5|TRBV4-3|once|TRBD2
TGCGCCAGCAGCCAAGATTCCGGACTAGCGGGTCTCCAAGAGACCCAGTACTTC
CASSQDSGLAGLQETQYF
>TRBJ1-4|TRBV7-2|NA|TRBD1
TGTGCCAGCAGCTTACAGGGGGCTTATGAAAAACTGTTTTTT
CASSLQGAYEKLFF
>TRBJ2-1|TRBV6-5|NA|TRBD2
TGTGCCAGCAGTCCTGGGACTAGCGGGAGGGGTGAGCAGTTCTTC
CASSPGTSGRGEQFF
>TRBJ1-2|TRBV5-4|few|NA
TGTGCCAGCAGCTTCCAGGGATTAAGTGGCTACACCTTC
CASSFQGLSGYTF
>TRBJ2-4|TRBV28|once|NA
TGTGCCAGCAGCGGGGTCAAAAACATTCAGTACTTC
CASSGVKNIQYF
>TRBJ1-4|TRBV6-2/TRBV6-3|NA|NA
TGTGCCAGCAGTCGCCCCGAGGGCGGAAAACTGTTTTTT
CASSRPEGGKLFF
>TRBJ2-5|TRBV12-3/TRBV12-4|NA|NA
TGTGCCAGCAGTTTTTCTCAAGAGACCCAGTACTTC
CASSFSQETQYF
>TRBJ2-3|TRBV5-4|NA|NA
TGTGCCAGCAGTCAGATCCAGACAGCAGATACGCAGTATTTT
CASSQIQTADTQYF
>TRBJ2-1|TRBV2|NA|TRBD2
TGTGCCAGCAGAAGAGGAACTAGCGATGAGCAGTTCTTC
CASRRGTSDEQFF
>TRBJ2-7|TRBV5-8|NA|TRBD1
TGTGCCAGCAGCTCCTCCGGGACAGGACCCTACGAGCAGTACTTC
CASSSSGTGPYEQYF
>TRBJ2-3|TRBV7-3|NA|NA
TGTGCCAGCAGCTTAGCAGGCCGCACAGATACGCAGTATTTT
CASSLAGRTDTQYF
>TRBJ2-3|TRBV25-1|NA|TRBD1
TGTGCCAGCAGGGCCAACAGGGGGCGGGTAGATACGCAGTATTTT
CASRANRGRVDTQYF
>TRBJ2-2|TRBV21-1|NA|NA
TGTGCCAGCAGCAAATGGTGGCTAGCGGTCCGGCCCAGGGAGCTGTTTTTT
CASSKWWLAVRPRELFF
>TRBJ2-2|TRBV29-1|NA|TRBD2
TGCAGCGTTGAAACGGGGGGACGCGCCACCGGGGAGCTGTTTTTT
CSVETGGRATGELFF
>TRBJ2-3|TRBV10-1|NA|TRBD2
TGCGCCAGCAGTCTCGGACTAGCGGGGGGGTTGAGAGATACGCAGTATTTT
CASSLGLAGGLRDTQYF
>TRBJ1-6|TRBV11-2|once|NA
TGTGCCAGCAGCTTAGGCCCCCTGGGCTTGGGCAATTCACCCCTCCACTTT
CASSLGPLGLGNSPLHF
>TRBJ1-5|TRBV28|NA|NA
TGTGCCAGCAGCCCCCCGGGACAAGGGGGTTATAGCAATCAGCCCCAGCATTTT
CASSPPGQGGYSNQPQHF
>TRBJ2-7|TRBV4-2|NA|NA
TGTGCCAGCAGCCAACGGGGCTACGAGCAGTACTTC
CASSQRGYEQYF
>TRBJ1-2|TRBV7-2|NA|NA
TGTGCCAGCAGCCCACGACAGCTCAACTATGGCTACACCTTC
CASSPRQLNYGYTF
>TRBJ2-2|TRBV28|NA|TRBD1
TGTGCCAGCATTCCCTCCGGGACAGGGGCCATGGGGGAGCTGTTTTTT
CASIPSGTGAMGELFF
>TRBJ1-2|TRBV6-4|NA|NA
TGTGCCAGCAGTGACCAACCAGGGAAGGCCCTGGGCTACACCTTC
CASSDQPGKALGYTF
>TRBJ2-5|TRBV7-9|NA|NA
TGTGCCAGCAGCCACGTCCGGCAAGAGACCCAGTACTTC
CASSHVRQETQYF
>TRBJ1-1|TRBV7-2|once|NA
TGTGCCAGCAGCTTACGGGGAATCACTGAAGCTTTCTTT
CASSLRGITEAFF
>TRBJ2-7|TRBV6-1|NA|NA
TGTGCCAGCAGTGAAGAACTCCCTTACGAGCAGTACTTC
CASSEELPYEQYF
>TRBJ1-2|TRBV21-1|NA|NA
TGTGCCACCAGATCCCTGGGCCCTAGGGGCTATGGCTACACCTTC
CATRSLGPRGYGYTF
>TRBJ2-1|TRBV24-1|NA|TRBD2
TGTGCCACCAGTGCTGGGGGACTAGCGGGGGGAAGGGCTCTGTTCTTC
CATSAGGLAGGRALFF
>TRBJ2-7|TRBV27|NA|TRBD1
TGTGCCAGCAGTCTAATCGACAGGGGTTACGAGCAGTACTTC
CASSLIDRGYEQYF
>TRBJ2-2|TRBV2|NA|TRBD1
TGTGCCAGCACCGTACAGGGGGCTTTGAACACCGGGGAGCTGTTTTTT
CASTVQGALNTGELFF
>TRBJ2-1|TRBV5-4|NA|NA
TGTGCCAGCAGCTTACGTCAGGGAAGAGATGAGCAGTTCTTC
CASSLRQGRDEQFF
>TRBJ2-3|TRBV30|NA|TRBD2
TGTGCCTGGAGGGCGGGGGGGGCAGATACGCAGTATTTT
CAWRAGGADTQYF
>TRBJ2-1|TRBV27|once|NA
TGTGCCAGCAGTCGAGAAGGGGCCTCCTACAATGAGCAGTTCTTC
CASSREGASYNEQFF
>TRBJ1-3|TRBV10-3|NA|NA
TGTGCCATCAGTTACGGTGGAAACACCATATATTTT
CAISYGGNTIYF
>TRBJ1-3|TRBV7-3|NA|NA
TGTGCCAGCAGCTTGGTCTGGGGGGACACCATATATTTT
CASSLVWGDTIYF
>TRBJ2-1|TRBV9|NA|TRBD1
TGTGCCAGCAGCGTAGTGGGACAGGGGCCTGAGCAGTTCTTC
CASSVVGQGPEQFF
>TRBJ2-2|TRBV20-1|NA|TRBD2
TGCAGTGCTAGTCCGGGGCTAGCGGGAGAGGTCACCGGGGAGCTGTTTTTT
CSASPGLAGEVTGELFF
>TRBJ2-1|TRBV3-1/TRBV3-2|NA|TRBD2
TGTGCCAGCAGTTCGGGACTAGCGGACTCCTACAATGAGCAGTTCTTC
CASSSGLADSYNEQFF
>TRBJ1-5|TRBV29-1|few|NA
TGCAGCGTTGATACAGGCTACAATCAGCCCCAGCATTTT
CSVDTGYNQPQHF
>TRBJ1-3|TRBV21-1|NA|NA
TGTGCCAGCAGCAAAATTCGGGTGGGAAACACCATATATTTT
CASSKIRVGNTIYF
>TRBJ2-7|TRBV27|NA|NA
TGTGCCAGCAGTTTCCGGGGAGTCGAGCAGTACTTC
CASSFRGVEQYF
>TRBJ2-7|TRBV4-3|once|TRBD1
TGCGCCAGCAGCCCCGGGACAGGGGGGTACGAGCAGTACTTC
CASSPGTGGYEQYF
>TRBJ1-6|TRBV6-6|NA|TRBD1
TGTGCCAGCAGTTACGGGACAGGTCGTAATTCACCCCTCCACTTT
CASSYGTGRNSPLHF